This is a list of T cell receptor beta chains from one sample in a study of massively parallel sequencing of T cell beta chains. From the 5' RACE reads, TCRdb called clonotypes with MiXCR, one entry per CDR3 protein. The table includes over 4,000 distinct CDR3 sequences, about 38% detected once. Sequencing was carried out using commercial RNA from peripheral blood pooled from many donors. The receptors here all came from a pool of human donors in good health; the sample was commercial RNA pooled from many donors. CDR3s include the opening cysteine and the closing phenylalanine or tryptophan. A D gene is named only where the DNA matches it firmly. Some rows mark clone size as missing; the rest say once, few, many or name a class of expanded clone.

len	v_gene	d_gene	abundance	j_gene	CDR3nt	CDR3aa
12	TRBV20-1	.	few	TRBJ1-4	TGCAGTGCCCACTACGCTAATGAAAAACTGTTTTTT	CSAHYANEKLFF
14	TRBV20-1	.	few	TRBJ1-1	TGCAGTGCTAGACGCGCGGAAATGAACACTGAAGCTTTCTTT	CSARRAEMNTEAFF
12	TRBV14	.	.	TRBJ2-5	TGTGCCAGCAGCCAAGACAGACAGACCCAGTACTTC	CASSQDRQTQYF
15	TRBV5-2	.	.	TRBJ2-1	TGTGCCAGCAACGTCTACCGGAGCTCCTACAATGAGCAGTTCTTC	CASNVYRSSYNEQFF
14	TRBV27	.	few	TRBJ2-7	TGTGCCAGCAGTTTTATCGACGGTACCTACGAGCAGTACTTC	CASSFIDGTYEQYF
15	TRBV2	.	few	TRBJ1-5	TGTGCCAGCAGTGGACAGGAGAAAGGGGATCAGCCCCAGCATTTT	CASSGQEKGDQPQHF
15	TRBV5-1	.	few	TRBJ1-1	TGCGCCAGCAGCTTGGATCAGGGGTCCAGGCCTGAAGCTTTCTTT	CASSLDQGSRPEAFF
12	TRBV20-1	.	medium-sized	TRBJ1-1	TGCAGTGCTGAATGGGCGAACACTGAAGCTTTCTTT	CSAEWANTEAFF
13	TRBV20-1	.	.	TRBJ2-3	TGCAGTGCTAACAGGCCCCCCACAGATACGCAGTATTTT	CSANRPPTDTQYF
16	TRBV7-1	.	once	TRBJ2-4	TGTGCCAGCAGCTCATGGGGTACAGGGGCCAAAAACATTCAGTACTTC	CASSSWGTGAKNIQYF
13	TRBV29-1	.	few	TRBJ1-1	TGCAGCGTTATCTCATTTATGAACACTGAAGCTTTCTTT	CSVISFMNTEAFF
13	TRBV5-1	.	.	TRBJ2-3	TGCGCCAGCAGCCCCGGTAGCGCTGATACGCAGTATTTT	CASSPGSADTQYF
13	TRBV5-4	.	.	TRBJ2-1	TGTGCCAGCAGCTTGCAGGGCGACAATGAGCAGGTCTTC	CASSLQGDNEQVF
12	TRBV2	.	.	TRBJ2-7	TGTGCCAGCAGTAAGACGGTGCACGAGCAGTACTTC	CASSKTVHEQYF
12	TRBV7-6	.	.	TRBJ2-1	TGTGCCAGCAGCTTATCTGGGAATGAGCAGTTCTTC	CASSLSGNEQFF
12	TRBV14	.	.	TRBJ2-7	TGCGCCAGCAGCCAATGGGGGCTCGAGCAGTACTTC	CASSQWGLEQYF
12	TRBV6-2/TRBV6-3	.	few	TRBJ2-5	TGTGCCAGCAGTTACTCGACGGAGACCCAGTACTTC	CASSYSTETQYF
14	TRBV10-3	TRBD1	.	TRBJ2-5	TGTGCCATCAGTGAGTCGACAGGGGATGAGACCCAGTACTTC	CAISESTGDETQYF
12	TRBV13	.	.	TRBJ2-3	TGTGCCAGCAGCCTGATAGGGGATACGCAGTATTTT	CASSLIGDTQYF
15	TRBV11-2	.	once	TRBJ1-6	TGTGCCAGCAGCTTAGTTCTTTTGGGGGATTCACCCCTCCACTTT	CASSLVLLGDSPLHF